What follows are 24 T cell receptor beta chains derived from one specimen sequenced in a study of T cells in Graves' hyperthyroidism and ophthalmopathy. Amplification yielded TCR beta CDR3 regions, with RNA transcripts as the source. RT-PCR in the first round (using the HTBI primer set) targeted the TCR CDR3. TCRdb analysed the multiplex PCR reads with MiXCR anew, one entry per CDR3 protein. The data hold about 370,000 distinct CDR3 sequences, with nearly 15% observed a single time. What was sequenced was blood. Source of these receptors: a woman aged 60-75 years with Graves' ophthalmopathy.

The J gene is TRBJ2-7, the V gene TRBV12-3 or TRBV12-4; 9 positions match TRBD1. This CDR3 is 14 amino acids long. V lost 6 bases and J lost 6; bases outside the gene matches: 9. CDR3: CASRLDRGYGEQYF. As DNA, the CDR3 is TGTGCCAGCAGGCTGGACAGGGGTTACGGCGAGCAGTACTTC.

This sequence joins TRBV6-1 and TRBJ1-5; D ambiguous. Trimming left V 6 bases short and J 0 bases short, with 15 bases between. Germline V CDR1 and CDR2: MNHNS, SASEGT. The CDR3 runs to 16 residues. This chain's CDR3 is CASSNRHPYSNQPQHF. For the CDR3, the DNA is TGTGCCAGCAGCAACCGACACCCCTATAGCAATCAGCCCCAGCATTTT.

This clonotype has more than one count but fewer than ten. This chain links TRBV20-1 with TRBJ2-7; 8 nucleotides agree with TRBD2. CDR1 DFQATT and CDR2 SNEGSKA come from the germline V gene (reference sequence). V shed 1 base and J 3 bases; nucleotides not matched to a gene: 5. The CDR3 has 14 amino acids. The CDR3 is CSARVEAGVYEQYF. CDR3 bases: TGCAGTGCTAGAGTGGAAGCGGGAGTCTACGAGCAGTACTTC.

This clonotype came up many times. In DNA, the CDR3 is TGTGCCAGCAGCATGGGACTAGCGGGACCTTACGAGCAGTACTTC. Amino acid sequence: CASSMGLAGPYEQYF. V is TRBV12-3 or TRBV12-4 and J is TRBJ2-7; 13 positions match TRBD2. V lost 6 bases, J lost 4 bases, and 6 bases stayed unmatched. This CDR3 contains 15 residues.

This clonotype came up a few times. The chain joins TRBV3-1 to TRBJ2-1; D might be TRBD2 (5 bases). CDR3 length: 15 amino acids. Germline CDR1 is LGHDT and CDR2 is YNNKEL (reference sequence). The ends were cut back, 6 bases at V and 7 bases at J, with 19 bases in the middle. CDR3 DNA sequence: TGTGCCAGCAGACCCACACTAGACTTGGGGAATGAGCAGTTCTTC. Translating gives CASRPTLDLGNEQFF.

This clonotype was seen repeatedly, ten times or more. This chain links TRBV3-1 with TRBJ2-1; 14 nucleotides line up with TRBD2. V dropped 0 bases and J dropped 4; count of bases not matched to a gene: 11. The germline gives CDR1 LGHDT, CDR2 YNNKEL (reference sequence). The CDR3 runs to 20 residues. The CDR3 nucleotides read TGTGCCAGCAGCCAAGATGGGGGACTAGCGGGAGAAGGATCGTACAATGAGCAGTTCTTC. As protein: CASSQDGGLAGEGSYNEQFF.

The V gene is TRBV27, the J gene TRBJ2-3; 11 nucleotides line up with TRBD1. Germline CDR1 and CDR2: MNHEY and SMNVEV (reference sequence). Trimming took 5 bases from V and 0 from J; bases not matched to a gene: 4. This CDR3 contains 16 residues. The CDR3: CASSGQGAGSTDTQYF. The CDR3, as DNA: TGTGCCAGCAGTGGACAGGGGGCTGGTAGCACAGATACGCAGTATTTT.

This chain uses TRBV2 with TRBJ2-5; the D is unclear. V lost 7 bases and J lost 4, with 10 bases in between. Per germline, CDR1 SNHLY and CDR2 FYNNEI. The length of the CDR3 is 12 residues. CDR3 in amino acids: CASTSERETQYF. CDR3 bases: TGTGCCAGCACCAGCGAACGAGAGACCCAGTACTTC.

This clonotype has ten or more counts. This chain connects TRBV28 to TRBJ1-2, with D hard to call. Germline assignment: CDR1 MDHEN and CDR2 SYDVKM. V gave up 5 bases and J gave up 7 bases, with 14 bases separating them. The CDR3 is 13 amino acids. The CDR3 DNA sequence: TGTGCCAGCAGTCCCAGGTTTCTGCCTGGCTACACCTTC. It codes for CASSPRFLPGYTF.

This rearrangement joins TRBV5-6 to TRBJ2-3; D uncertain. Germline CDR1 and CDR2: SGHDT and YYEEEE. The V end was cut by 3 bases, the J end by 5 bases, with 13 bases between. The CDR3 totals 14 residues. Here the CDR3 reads CASSSRPLLDTQYF. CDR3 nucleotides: TGTGCCAGCAGCTCCAGGCCCCTCCTAGATACGCAGTATTTT.

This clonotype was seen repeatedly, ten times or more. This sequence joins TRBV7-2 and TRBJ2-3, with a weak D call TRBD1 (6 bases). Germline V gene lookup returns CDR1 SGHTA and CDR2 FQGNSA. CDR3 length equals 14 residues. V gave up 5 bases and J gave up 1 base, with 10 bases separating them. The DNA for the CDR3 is TGTGCCAGCAGCCTCAGGGGCCGCACAGATACGCAGTATTTT. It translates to CASSLRGRTDTQYF.

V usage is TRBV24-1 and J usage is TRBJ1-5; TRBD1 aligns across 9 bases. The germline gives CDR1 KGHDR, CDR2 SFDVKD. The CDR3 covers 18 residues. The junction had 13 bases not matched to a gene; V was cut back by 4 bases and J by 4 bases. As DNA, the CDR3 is TGTGCCACCAGTGACCTCCTTCCGGGACAGGGTAGGAATCAGCCCCAGCATTTT. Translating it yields CATSDLLPGQGRNQPQHF.

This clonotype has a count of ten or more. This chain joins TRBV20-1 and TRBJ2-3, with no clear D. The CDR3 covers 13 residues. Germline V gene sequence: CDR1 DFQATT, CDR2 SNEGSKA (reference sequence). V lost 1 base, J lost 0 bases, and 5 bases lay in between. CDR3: CSARAASTDTQYF. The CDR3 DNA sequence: TGCAGTGCTAGAGCGGCTAGCACAGATACGCAGTATTTT.

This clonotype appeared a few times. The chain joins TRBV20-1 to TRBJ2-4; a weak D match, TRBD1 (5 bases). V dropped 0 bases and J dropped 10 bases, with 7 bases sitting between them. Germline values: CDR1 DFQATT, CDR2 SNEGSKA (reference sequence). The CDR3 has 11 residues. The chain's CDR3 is CSARDGAIQYF. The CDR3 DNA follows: TGCAGTGCTAGAGATGGGGCGATTCAGTACTTC.

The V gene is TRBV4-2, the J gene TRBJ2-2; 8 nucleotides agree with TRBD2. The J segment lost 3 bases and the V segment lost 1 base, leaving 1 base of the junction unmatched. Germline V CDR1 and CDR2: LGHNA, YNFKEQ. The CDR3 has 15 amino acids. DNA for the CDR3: TGTGCCAGCAGCCAAGCCGGGGGGGACACCGGGGAGCTGTTTTTT. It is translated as CASSQAGGDTGELFF.

This CDR3 reads CATSRDSRVIGNTIYF. The CDR3, as DNA: TGTGCCACCAGCAGAGATTCTCGGGTAATTGGAAACACCATATATTTT. This chain uses TRBV15 with TRBJ1-3, with D unresolved. Between the trimmed V and J ends, which lost 0 bases and 3 bases, there was a span of 12 bases. The germline gives CDR1 LNHNV, CDR2 YYDKDF (reference sequence). This CDR3 has 16 amino acids. The full variable domain, rest sourced from reference TRBV15 and TRBJ1-3, is DAMVIQNPRYQVTQFGKPVTLSCSQTLNHNVMYWYQQKSSQAPKLLFHYYDKDFNNEADTPDNFQSRRPNTSFCFLDIRSPGLGDTAMYLCATSRDSRVIGNTIYFGEGSWLTVV.

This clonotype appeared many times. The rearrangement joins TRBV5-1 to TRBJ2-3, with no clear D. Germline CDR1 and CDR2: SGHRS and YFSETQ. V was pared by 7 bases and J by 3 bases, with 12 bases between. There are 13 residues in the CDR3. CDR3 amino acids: CASSQVLTDTQYF. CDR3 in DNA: TGCGCCAGCTCCCAGGTCCTAACAGATACGCAGTATTTT.

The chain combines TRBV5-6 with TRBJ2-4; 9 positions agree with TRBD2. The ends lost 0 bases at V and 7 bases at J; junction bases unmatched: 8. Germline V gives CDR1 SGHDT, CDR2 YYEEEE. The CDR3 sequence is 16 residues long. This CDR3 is CASSLVNAGGPNIQYF. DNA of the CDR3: TGTGCCAGCAGCTTGGTGAACGCGGGAGGGCCTAACATTCAGTACTTC.

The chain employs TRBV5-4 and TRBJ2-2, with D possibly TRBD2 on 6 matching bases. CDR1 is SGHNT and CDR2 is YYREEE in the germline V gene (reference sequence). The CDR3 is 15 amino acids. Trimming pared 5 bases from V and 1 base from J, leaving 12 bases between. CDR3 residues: CASSSRTKNTGELFF. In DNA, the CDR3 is TGTGCCAGCAGTTCCAGGACTAAGAACACCGGGGAGCTGTTTTTT. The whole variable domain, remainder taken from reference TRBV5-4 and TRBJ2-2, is ETGVTQSPTHLIKTRGQQVTLRCSSQSGHNTVSWYQQALGQGPQFIFQYYREEENGRGNFPPRFSGLQFPNYSSELNVNALELDDSALYLCASSSRTKNTGELFFGEGSRLTVL.

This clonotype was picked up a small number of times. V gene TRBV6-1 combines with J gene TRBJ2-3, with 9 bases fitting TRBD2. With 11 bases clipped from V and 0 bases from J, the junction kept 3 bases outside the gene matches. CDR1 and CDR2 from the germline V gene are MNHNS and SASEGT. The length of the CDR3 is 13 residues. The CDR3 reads CAGLAISTDTQYF. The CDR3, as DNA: TGTGCCGGACTAGCGATTAGCACAGATACGCAGTATTTT.

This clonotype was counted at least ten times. The CDR3 region is CSARVQGSYNEQFF. Here the CDR3 DNA reads TGCAGTGCTAGAGTACAGGGCTCCTACAATGAGCAGTTCTTC. The V call is TRBV20-1, the J call TRBJ2-1, with D tentatively TRBD1 (6 bases). This CDR3 is built from 14 residues. V lost 1 base to trimming and J lost 0 bases, with 7 bases between them. CDR1 DFQATT and CDR2 SNEGSKA come from the germline V gene (reference sequence).

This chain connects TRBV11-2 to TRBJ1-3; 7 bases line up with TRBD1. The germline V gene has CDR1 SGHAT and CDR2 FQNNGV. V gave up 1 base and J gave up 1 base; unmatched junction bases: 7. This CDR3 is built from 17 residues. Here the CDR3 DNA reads TGTGCCAGCAGCTTAGCGGGAGGGGGCCAGTCTGGAAACACCATATATTTT. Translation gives CASSLAGGGQSGNTIYF.

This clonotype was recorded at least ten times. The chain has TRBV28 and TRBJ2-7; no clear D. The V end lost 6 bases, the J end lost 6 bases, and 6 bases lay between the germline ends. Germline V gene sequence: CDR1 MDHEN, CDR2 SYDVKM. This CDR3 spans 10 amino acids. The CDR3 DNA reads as TGTGCCAGCAGCTCAGGCGAGCAGTACTTC. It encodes CASSSGEQYF. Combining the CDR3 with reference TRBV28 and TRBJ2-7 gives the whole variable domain DVKVTQSSRYLVKRTGEKVFLECVQDMDHENMFWYRQDPGLGLRLIYFSYDVKMKEKGDIPEGYSVSREKKERFSLILESASTNQTSMYLCASSSGEQYFGPGTRLTVT.

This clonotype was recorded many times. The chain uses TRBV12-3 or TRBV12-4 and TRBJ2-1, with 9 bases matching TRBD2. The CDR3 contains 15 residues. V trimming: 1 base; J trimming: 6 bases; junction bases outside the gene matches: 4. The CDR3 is CASSLGGTSFNEQFF. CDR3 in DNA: TGTGCCAGCAGTTTAGGGGGGACTAGCTTCAATGAGCAGTTCTTC.